These 25 T cell receptor beta chains were all obtained from the same sample, sequenced in a study of PD-L1 blockade in urothelial cancer. The method was immunoSEQ multiplex PCR; TCRdb's version includes in-frame clones alone and lacks a portion of them. The table has about 23,000 clones, around 91% seen once. As to time point: peripheral blood 6 weeks after treatment start. The specimen comprised PBMCs, sampled around atezolizumab (anti-PD-L1) treatment. These receptors were taken from a woman aged 60-75 years with urothelial cancer.

The chain combines TRBV27 with TRBJ1-1; 9 nucleotides match TRBD1. Germline CDR1 MNHEY, CDR2 SMNVEV (reference sequence). The trim removed 5 bases at V and 4 bases at J, leaving 8 bases unmatched. CDR3 length: 15 amino acids. The CDR3 here is CASSTYRGQGTEAFF. The CDR3 DNA reads TGTGCCAGCAGTACGTACAGGGGGCAGGGCACTGAAGCTTTCTTT.

This clone was seen only once. The genes are TRBV15 and TRBJ2-1, with 10 bases identical to TRBD2. The germline V gene has CDR1 LNHNV and CDR2 YYDKDF (reference sequence). The CDR3 totals 16 residues. Germline trimming cut 0 bases from V and 4 bases from J; bases unmatched to any gene: 3. The CDR3: CATSRDRTSGYNEQFF. The CDR3 DNA sequence: TGTGCCACCAGCAGAGATCGGACTAGCGGTTACAATGAGCAGTTCTTC. Variable domain in full (rest from reference TRBV15 and TRBJ2-1): DAMVIQNPRYQVTQFGKPVTLSCSQTLNHNVMYWYQQKSSQAPKLLFHYYDKDFNNEADTPDNFQSRRPNTSFCFLDIRSPGLGDTAMYLCATSRDRTSGYNEQFFGPGTRLTVL.

The rearrangement uses TRBV5-1 and TRBJ2-1, with a possible D match to TRBD2 (5 bases). CDR1 is SGHRS and CDR2 is YFSETQ in the germline V gene. This CDR3 is 14 amino acids long. Trimming stripped 1 base from V and 6 bases from J, with 11 bases between. The CDR3 reads CASSLNGVPNEQFF. The CDR3, as DNA: TGCGCCAGCAGCTTGAACGGGGTGCCCAATGAGCAGTTCTTC.

The chain carries TRBV10-1 and TRBJ2-7; D possibly corresponds to TRBD1 (6 bases). From germline, CDR1 is WNHNN and CDR2 SYGVQD (reference sequence). This CDR3 region has 18 residues. Trimming cost V 8 bases and J 1 base, with 27 bases left between them. In DNA, the CDR3 is TGCGCCAGCTACGGGCAGGGGTTGGCTCAGCTTCTTTCCTACGAGCAGTACTTC. Its protein is CASYGQGLAQLLSYEQYF.

The chain recombines TRBV7-9 with TRBJ2-3; D not certain. Trimming stripped 3 bases from V and 4 bases from J, with 5 bases between. This CDR3 contains 12 residues. The V gene's germline CDR1 is SEHNR and CDR2 FQNEAQ (reference sequence). CDR3 sequence: CASSFNPDTQYF. CDR3 sequence (DNA): TGTGCCAGCAGCTTCAATCCAGATACGCAGTATTTT.

The chain combines TRBV10-3 with TRBJ1-2; 8 nucleotides match TRBD1. The germline V gene encodes CDR1 ENHRY and CDR2 SYGVKD. The trim removed 5 bases at V and 8 bases at J, leaving 7 bases unmatched. This CDR3 has 13 amino acids. The CDR3 bases are TGTGCCATCAGTCTAGACAGGGGCAGGGGCTACACCTTC. It is translated as CAISLDRGRGYTF.

V is TRBV5-4 and J is TRBJ2-1; 9 bases map to TRBD2. Per the germline V gene, CDR1 is SGHNT and CDR2 is YYREEE (reference sequence). CDR3 length: 17 residues. Unmatched junction bases numbered 13, after V lost 6 bases and J lost 3 bases. CDR3 loop: CASTPTGGAGGYNEQFF. The DNA for the CDR3 is TGTGCCAGCACCCCGACTGGTGGAGCGGGGGGCTACAATGAGCAGTTCTTC.

V is TRBV6-5 and J is TRBJ1-1, with a weak D call TRBD1 (6 bases). Germline values: CDR1 MNHEY, CDR2 SVGAGI. V was clipped by 3 bases and J by 1 base, with 12 bases between them. The CDR3 covers 15 residues. The CDR3 nucleotides read TGTGCCAGCAGTTATGCAGGGGCCTCGAACACTGAAGCTTTCTTT. This gives the protein CASSYAGASNTEAFF.

The chain has TRBV5-1 and TRBJ1-5; possibly TRBD1 for D (5 bases). The CDR3 consists of 14 residues. Trimming stripped 3 bases from V and 0 bases from J, with 7 bases between. The germline CDR1 and CDR2 sequences are SGHRS and YFSETQ. Written as DNA, the CDR3 is TGCGCCAGCAGCTCGGGACTTAGCAATCAGCCCCAGCATTTT. Protein: CASSSGLSNQPQHF.

The V gene is TRBV7-2, the J gene TRBJ2-3; 8 nucleotides match TRBD2. The ends lost 5 bases at V and 2 bases at J; junction bases unmatched: 6. Germline CDR1 and CDR2: SGHTA and FQGNSA. This CDR3 is built from 15 residues. Here the CDR3 DNA reads TGTGCCAGCAGCCCCCAGCGGGGGTACACAGATACGCAGTATTTT. Translation: CASSPQRGYTDTQYF.

This chain uses TRBV6-5 with TRBJ2-7; 9 bases are a match to TRBD1. This CDR3 comprises 14 residues. V trimming: 10 bases; J trimming: 2 bases; junction bases outside the gene matches: 9. Germline CDR1 reads MNHEY; CDR2 reads SVGAGI. The CDR3 here is CATTRDRATYEQYF. CDR3 nucleotides: TGTGCCACCACCCGGGACAGGGCCACCTACGAGCAGTACTTC.

J is TRBJ2-7 and V is TRBV15; D remains ambiguous. The CDR3 is made up of 15 amino acids. The germline V and J ends were trimmed by 3 bases and 0 bases, with 12 bases remaining between them. Germline CDR1 and CDR2: LNHNV and YYDKDF (reference sequence). CDR3 protein: CATSSAKWSSYEQYF. The CDR3 DNA sequence: TGTGCCACCAGCAGTGCGAAATGGAGCTCCTACGAGCAGTACTTC.

CDR3 bases: TGCGCCAGCAGCCACGGGACTAGCGGCTACAATGAGCAGTTCTTC. It specifies CASSHGTSGYNEQFF. J is TRBJ2-1 and V is TRBV5-1, with 11 nucleotides matching TRBD2. This CDR3 contains 15 residues. Trimming removed 4 bases from V and 3 bases from J; junction bases left unmatched: 3. CDR1 is SGHRS, CDR2 YFSETQ, per germline.

V gene TRBV7-9 combines with J gene TRBJ2-3, with D perhaps TRBD1 (6 bases). Between the trimmed V and J ends, which lost 4 bases and 0 bases, there was a span of 11 bases. CDR3 length: 15 residues. Germline V gene lookup returns CDR1 SEHNR and CDR2 FQNEAQ (reference sequence). This chain's CDR3 is CASSSTGVSTDTQYF. The CDR3 coding sequence is TGTGCCAGCAGCTCGACAGGAGTTAGCACAGATACGCAGTATTTT.

The V gene is TRBV4-3, the J gene TRBJ2-3; TRBD2 matches 8 bases. The CDR3 sequence is 14 residues long. Germline lookup yields CDR1 LGHNA and CDR2 YSLEER. V trimming: 0 bases; J trimming: 13 bases; junction bases outside the gene matches: 9. The CDR3 protein is CASSQDRGTRVEYF. CDR3 nucleotides: TGCGCCAGCAGCCAAGATCGCGGGACTAGGGTTGAGTATTTT.

The V call is TRBV19, the J call TRBJ1-6; TRBD1 aligns across 8 bases. Germline V gene data show CDR1 as LNHDA and CDR2 as SQIVND (reference sequence). The CDR3 spans 12 residues. The V and J ends lost 10 bases and 7 bases, in that order; junction bases with no gene match: 3. DNA for the CDR3: TGTGCCACGAGACAGGGGAATTCACCCCTCCACTTT. It specifies CATRQGNSPLHF.

The genes are TRBV5-4 and TRBJ2-7; 8 bases are shared with TRBD2. Trimming cost V 4 bases and J 6 bases; bases outside gene matches: 12. Germline-derived CDR1 and CDR2 are SGHNT and YYREEE (reference sequence). CDR3 length: 15 amino acids. The CDR3 DNA reads as TGTGCCAGCAGCCCGGGACTAGTAACGTCGTCCGAGCAGTACTTC. Translating gives CASSPGLVTSSEQYF.

The rearrangement links TRBV27 to TRBJ1-4; the match to TRBD1 covers 10 bases. After removal of 6 bases from V and 7 bases from J, the junction contained 5 bases not matched to a gene. Germline V CDR1 and CDR2: MNHEY, SMNVEV (reference sequence). The CDR3 runs 14 residues. CDR3 loop: CASSWGTGVEKLFF. As DNA, the CDR3 is TGTGCCAGCAGCTGGGGGACAGGGGTTGAAAAACTGTTTTTT.

The chain links TRBV19 to TRBJ1-3; no reliable D call. Germline lookup yields CDR1 LNHDA and CDR2 SQIVND (reference sequence). V lost 3 bases and J lost 3, with 9 bases in between. This CDR3 is built from 14 residues. The chain's CDR3 is CASSMGALGNTIYF. The CDR3 region has the DNA TGTGCCAGTAGTATGGGAGCCCTTGGAAACACCATATATTTT.

J is TRBJ2-1 and V is TRBV7-9; 11 nucleotides agree with TRBD2. V lost 5 bases to trimming and J lost 6 bases; unmatched junction nucleotides: 12. The CDR3 length is 17 residues. CDR1 is SEHNR, CDR2 FQNEAQ, per germline (reference sequence). This chain's CDR3 is CASSPEITSGRFNEQFF. The CDR3 DNA follows: TGTGCCAGCAGCCCGGAGATAACTAGCGGGAGATTCAATGAGCAGTTCTTC.

The CDR3 bases are TGTGCCAGCAGCTCGACTAGCGGTTCCTACAATGAGCAGTTCTTC. The encoded protein is CASSSTSGSYNEQFF. The chain couples TRBV7-9 to TRBJ2-1; 9 positions match TRBD2. Losses at the gene ends were 4 bases for V and 1 base for J; bases not matched to a gene: 2. Per germline, CDR1 SEHNR and CDR2 FQNEAQ (reference sequence). The CDR3 contains 15 residues.

CDR3 bases: TGTGCCAGCAGGGTTGGACAGATAGCGCACGAGCAGTACTTC. It encodes CASRVGQIAHEQYF. The V gene is TRBV5-4, the J gene TRBJ2-7; tentative D call: TRBD1 (6 bases). CDR1 and CDR2 (germline): SGHNT, YYREEE (reference sequence). This CDR3 region has 14 residues. Trimming removed 5 bases from V and 5 bases from J, with 17 bases in between.

The gene calls are TRBV19 and TRBJ2-5; weak D call: TRBD2 (6 bases). The CDR3 totals 17 residues. The germline V and J ends were trimmed by 3 bases and 1 base, with 18 bases remaining between them. Looked up from germline, CDR1 is LNHDA and CDR2 is SQIVND (reference sequence). The CDR3 here is CASSMGLSPRGQETQYF. CDR3 sequence (DNA): TGTGCCAGTAGTATGGGACTGTCCCCTCGGGGCCAAGAGACCCAGTACTTC.

V usage is TRBV5-4 and J usage is TRBJ2-7, with 9 bases fitting TRBD1. From germline, CDR1 is SGHNT and CDR2 YYREEE (reference sequence). The length of the CDR3 is 14 residues. Trimming removed 4 bases from V and 3 bases from J; junction bases left unmatched: 5. DNA for the CDR3: TGTGCCAGCAGCATAGACAGGGGGAACTACGAGCAGTACTTC. Protein sequence: CASSIDRGNYEQYF.

This clone was detected once. This chain links TRBV11-1 with TRBJ2-3, with 15 nucleotides matching TRBD2. This CDR3 spans 18 amino acids. V trimming: 5 bases; J trimming: 4 bases; junction bases outside the gene matches: 10. CDR1 and CDR2 from the germline V gene are SGHAT and FQDESV (reference sequence). CDR3 sequence reads: CASSVGLAGGARADTQYF. In DNA, the CDR3 is TGTGCCAGCAGCGTGGGACTAGCGGGGGGCGCAAGGGCAGATACGCAGTATTTT.